The clone carrying this TCR beta chain was detected a few times. Donors in Cohort 3 counted as recovered after two negative PCRs, clearance, or symptom resolution. The entry originates in a study of blood T cell repertoires in COVID-19. Study at large: T cells, B-cell-depleted T cells, or PBMCs provided the cDNA or gDNA that served as material.

V was clipped by 7 bases and J by 3 bases; unmatched bases: 7. Germline CDR1 is MDHEN and CDR2 is SYDVKM. The CDR3 totals 14 residues. Under the authors' procedure: Reference gene primers were amplified, and this amplification served to estimate nucleated cell counts. The protocol was immunoSEQ multiplex PCR, while the TCRdb copy is restricted to in-frame clones and leaves out a portion. The V and J calls and clone size are taken from that table; D and trimming were inferred from the DNA. This sample has roughly 170,000 clones, with roughly 84% found just once. The sequence derives from a man in his sixties who had recovered from COVID-19. The chain is built from TRBV28 and TRBJ2-7; TRBD1 agrees at 9 bases. The source material was PBMCs or T cells enriched from blood (not recorded which). In DNA form, the CDR3 reads TGTGCCAGCACCGAGACAGGGGGAATCTACGAGCAGTACTTC. Translation gives CASTETGGIYEQYF. Based on the CDR3 plus reference TRBV28 and TRBJ2-7, the full variable domain is DVKVTQSSRYLVKRTGEKVFLECVQDMDHENMFWYRQDPGLGLRLIYFSYDVKMKEKGDIPEGYSVSREKKERFSLILESASTNQTSMYLCASTETGGIYEQYFGPGTRLTVT.